These 31 T cell receptor beta chains were all obtained from the same sample, sequenced in a study of OX40 agonist ivuxolimab in advanced cancers. TCRdb's copy holds only in-frame clones and misses some; the assay was immunoSEQ multiplex PCR. The sample shows tens of thousands of clones, about 95% of them seen only once. The sequenced sample was CD4+ or CD8+ T cells sorted from blood, obtained in a trial of the OX40 agonist ivuxolimab. All receptors derive from an adult with an advanced solid tumor such as melanoma, head and neck, liver or kidney cancer.

This clone was counted only a few times. The chain has TRBV7-2 and TRBJ2-1, with 7 bases fitting TRBD2. The CDR3 loop spans 14 amino acids. The V and J ends lost 0 bases and 8 bases, in that order; junction bases with no gene match: 4. Germline values: CDR1 SGHTA, CDR2 FQGNSA. The CDR3 is CASSLALGGDEQFF. CDR3 nucleotides: TGTGCCAGCAGCTTAGCGCTGGGGGGGGATGAGCAGTTCTTC.

The chain recombines TRBV7-9 with TRBJ1-1; 7 positions agree with TRBD1. The CDR3 is 14 residues long. V dropped 5 bases and J dropped 8; count of bases not matched to a gene: 11. Germline V gene data show CDR1 as SEHNR and CDR2 as FQNEAQ (reference sequence). The CDR3 spells CASSPTGVAWEAFF. The CDR3 DNA sequence: TGTGCCAGCAGCCCTACAGGGGTGGCTTGGGAAGCTTTCTTT.

V gene TRBV5-6 combines with J gene TRBJ2-3; 8 bases are a match to TRBD2. CDR1 and CDR2 (germline): SGHDT, YYEEEE. V lost 1 base and J lost 2; bases outside the gene matches: 9. There are 17 residues in the CDR3. CDR3 region: CASSLWGSGVITDTQYF. DNA of the CDR3: TGTGCCAGCAGCTTGTGGGGTAGCGGGGTTATCACAGATACGCAGTATTTT.

The rearrangement links TRBV5-6 to TRBJ1-5; maybe TRBD1 (5 bases). Between the trimmed V and J ends, which lost 0 bases and 0 bases, there was a span of 7 bases. Germline CDR1 and CDR2: SGHDT and YYEEEE. The CDR3 sequence is 15 residues long. The CDR3 DNA follows: TGTGCCAGCAGCTTGGGGGGGTTTAGCAATCAGCCCCAGCATTTT. Amino acid sequence: CASSLGGFSNQPQHF.

This chain uses TRBV9 with TRBJ2-5; 7 positions match TRBD1. The J call may be in error: the DNA end matches TRBJ2-7 better. The length of the CDR3 is 13 residues. Germline V gene data show CDR1 as SGDLS and CDR2 as YYNGEE. The CDR3 coding sequence is TGTGCCAGCAACAGGGGTCCTTCCTACGAGCAGTACTTC. Protein: CASNRGPSYEQYF.

The chain uses TRBV6-5 and TRBJ2-2, with D possibly matching TRBD2 (6 bases). Germline V gene data show CDR1 as MNHEY and CDR2 as SVGAGI. The CDR3 is 14 amino acids. V lost 2 bases and J lost 5, with 9 bases in between. The CDR3 here is CASSYGRETGELFF. In DNA, the CDR3 is TGTGCCAGCAGTTACGGTCGGGAGACCGGGGAGCTGTTTTTT.

V is TRBV7-3 and J is TRBJ2-1, with TRBD2 matching 8 bases. Germline assignment: CDR1 SGHTA and CDR2 FQGTGA. The CDR3 is 17 residues long. V was pared by 7 bases and J by 7 bases, with 18 bases of the junction left unmatched. The CDR3: CASTPGSAGGLLNEQFF. The CDR3 nucleotides are TGTGCCAGCACCCCCGGAAGCGCGGGGGGCCTCTTGAATGAGCAGTTCTTC.

The DNA for the CDR3 is TGTGCCAGCAGCGACACCTCTGGGGCCAACGTCCTGACTTTC. Its translation is CASSDTSGANVLTF. The V and J genes are TRBV5-4 and TRBJ2-6; D unclear. CDR1 is SGHNT and CDR2 is YYREEE in the germline V gene (reference sequence). The CDR3 is 14 residues long. V was shortened by 4 bases and J by 0 bases, with 5 bases between the two germline ends.

A few counts support this clone. This chain joins TRBV10-1 and TRBJ2-7, with 9 nucleotides matching TRBD1. Trimming took 8 bases from V and 5 from J; bases not matched to a gene: 7. Germline assignment: CDR1 WNHNN and CDR2 SYGVQD (reference sequence). CDR3 size: 13 residues. CDR3 residues: CASGGDRDHEQYF. The CDR3 DNA reads as TGCGCCAGCGGTGGGGACAGGGACCACGAGCAGTACTTC.

In regard to this clone: The junction differs from germline at one of its ends, possibly a read error. V gene TRBV4-1 combines with J gene TRBJ2-7, with a weak D call TRBD2 (5 bases). The CDR3 is 14 amino acids. Germline values: CDR1 MGHRA, CDR2 YSYEKL. For the CDR3, the DNA is TGCGCCAGCAGCCAAGGGGTCCGGGGTATCGGGCAGAACTTC. Encoded protein: CASSQGVRGIGQNF.

This chain uses TRBV19 with TRBJ2-1, with TRBD1 identical over 11 bases. V lost 7 bases to trimming and J lost 6 bases; unmatched junction nucleotides: 8. Germline lookup yields CDR1 LNHDA and CDR2 SQIVND (reference sequence). The CDR3 is made up of 15 amino acids. CDR3 DNA sequence: TGTGCCAGTACCAGCTACGGGACAGGGGGCAATGAGCAGTTCTTC. This sequence encodes CASTSYGTGGNEQFF.

The genes are TRBV28 and TRBJ2-3, with 7 bases lining up with TRBD1. Germline V gene lookup returns CDR1 MDHEN and CDR2 SYDVKM. The CDR3 extends over 17 amino acids. V lost 5 bases and J lost 2; bases outside the gene matches: 13. In DNA, the CDR3 is TGTGCCAGCAGTACAGGGGAAGACGAGATATACACAGATACGCAGTATTTT. Translation gives CASSTGEDEIYTDTQYF.

The chain carries TRBV11-2 and TRBJ1-1; D is undetermined. Trimming left V 5 bases short and J 0 bases short, with 13 bases between. The CDR3 contains 15 residues. Germline CDR1 SGHAT, CDR2 FQNNGV. CDR3 in amino acids: CASSLMAGMNTEAFF. DNA of the CDR3: TGTGCCAGCAGCCTCATGGCAGGAATGAACACTGAAGCTTTCTTT. The variable domain in full, completed from reference TRBV11-2 and TRBJ1-1, reads EAGVAQSPRYKIIEKRQSVAFWCNPISGHATLYWYQQILGQGPKLLIQFQNNGVVDDSQLPKDRFSAERLKGVDSTLKIQPAKLEDSAVYLCASSLMAGMNTEAFFGQGTRLTVV.

Turning to this clone: The sample holds other DNA sequences that translate to the same CDR3. This sequence joins TRBV28 and TRBJ1-1; D not certain. V dropped 3 bases and J dropped 1 base, with 6 bases sitting between them. The CDR3 spans 13 residues. CDR1 MDHEN and CDR2 SYDVKM come from the germline V gene. The DNA of the CDR3 is TGTGCCAGCAGTTTTCGGGGGAACACTGAAGCTTTCTTT. It translates to CASSFRGNTEAFF.

The chain joins TRBV4-3 to TRBJ2-7; TRBD1 agrees at 7 bases. CDR1 and CDR2 from the germline V gene are LGHNA and YSLEER. The junction had 6 bases not matched to a gene; V was cut back by 0 bases and J by 1 base. The length of the CDR3 is 16 residues. The CDR3 sequence is CASSQDADRISYEQYF. The CDR3 region has the DNA TGCGCCAGCAGCCAAGATGCGGACAGGATTTCCTACGAGCAGTACTTC.

The chain couples TRBV9 to TRBJ1-6, with D maybe TRBD1 (5 bases). V was clipped by 0 bases and J by 0 bases, with 7 bases between them. From germline, CDR1 is SGDLS and CDR2 YYNGEE. This CDR3 contains 16 residues. The CDR3 is CASSVGGSSYNSPLHF. The CDR3 nucleotides read TGTGCCAGCAGCGTAGGGGGGAGCTCCTATAATTCACCCCTCCACTTT. Combining the CDR3 with reference TRBV9 and TRBJ1-6 gives the whole variable domain DSGVTQTPKHLITATGQRVTLRCSPRSGDLSVYWYQQSLDQGLQFLIQYYNGEERAKGNILERFSAQQFPDLHSELNLSSLELGDSALYFCASSVGGSSYNSPLHFGNGTRLTVT.

The chain combines TRBV2 with TRBJ2-7; 8 nucleotides agree with TRBD1. The CDR3 has 14 amino acids. V dropped 6 bases and J dropped 5; count of bases not matched to a gene: 9. Germline V gives CDR1 SNHLY, CDR2 FYNNEI. The CDR3 sequence is CASSKTGAQDEQYF. In nucleotides, the CDR3 is TGTGCCAGCAGCAAGACAGGGGCTCAGGACGAGCAGTACTTC. Combining the CDR3 with reference TRBV2 and TRBJ2-7 gives the whole variable domain EPEVTQTPSHQVTQMGQEVILRCVPISNHLYFYWYRQILGQKVEFLVSFYNNEISEKSEIFDDQFSVERPDGSNFTLKIRSTKLEDSAMYFCASSKTGAQDEQYFGPGTRLTVT.

This clone was found once. This rearrangement joins TRBV5-8 to TRBJ2-7, with TRBD2 as a possible D gene (5 bases). The CDR3 has 15 amino acids. CDR1 is SGHTS and CDR2 is YDEGEE in the germline V gene. V was cut by 4 bases and J by 2 bases, with 16 bases left in between. Here the CDR3 DNA reads TGTGCCAGCAGCCGAGATCCGGGGTCCCCCTACGAGCAGTACTTC. Its translation: CASSRDPGSPYEQYF.

V gene TRBV28 combines with J gene TRBJ1-6, with unresolved D. V lost 7 bases to trimming and J lost 8 bases, with 15 bases between them. The length of the CDR3 is 14 residues. Germline-derived CDR1 and CDR2 are MDHEN and SYDVKM. The CDR3 DNA sequence: TGTGCCAGCAACCCCATTCCGTTTGATTCACCCCTCCACTTT. It translates to CASNPIPFDSPLHF.

V and J are TRBV4-3 and TRBJ2-1, with 7 bases lining up with TRBD2. The germline V gene has CDR1 LGHNA and CDR2 YSLEER. The CDR3 loop spans 15 amino acids. V was pared by 1 base and J by 0 bases, with 0 bases of the junction left unmatched. CDR3 residues: CASSQASGSYNEQFF. For the CDR3, the DNA is TGCGCCAGCAGCCAAGCTAGCGGCTCCTACAATGAGCAGTTCTTC.

The gene calls are TRBV2 and TRBJ1-4; D gene uncertain. The V end lost 0 bases, the J end lost 0 bases, and 5 bases lay between the germline ends. The CDR3 is 15 amino acids. CDR1 is SNHLY and CDR2 is FYNNEI in the germline V gene. In nucleotides, the CDR3 is TGTGCCAGCAGTGAAGCCCATGCAACTAATGAAAAACTGTTTTTT. Protein sequence: CASSEAHATNEKLFF.

The chain links TRBV15 to TRBJ1-5, with 9 nucleotides matching TRBD1. J was trimmed by 7 bases and V by 3 bases; bases with no gene match: 1. The CDR3 covers 13 residues. CDR1 is LNHNV, CDR2 YYDKDF, per germline (reference sequence). The CDR3 is CATSRDRGQPQHF. In DNA, the CDR3 is TGTGCCACCAGCAGGGACAGGGGCCAGCCCCAGCATTTT.

The rearrangement uses TRBV11-2 and TRBJ1-2; D is undetermined. The CDR3 is 14 residues long. Germline V CDR1 and CDR2: SGHAT, FQNNGV. V was pared by 7 bases and J by 4 bases, with 16 bases between. Here the CDR3 reads CASIPPKGSYGYTF. CDR3 bases: TGTGCCAGCATCCCCCCTAAAGGGTCCTATGGCTACACCTTC.

This clone was detected a few times. The V gene is TRBV6-5, the J gene TRBJ1-5; D unclear. V shed 6 bases and J shed 4 bases, with 7 bases lying between them. CDR3 size: 12 residues. Germline V gene sequence: CDR1 MNHEY, CDR2 SVGAGI. CDR3 nucleotide sequence: TGTGCCAGCAGCCAACCGAATCAGCCCCAGCATTTT. Protein: CASSQPNQPQHF.

V is TRBV7-3 and J is TRBJ2-5, with no clear D. Germline CDR1 reads SGHTA; CDR2 reads FQGTGA. The CDR3 consists of 13 residues. V lost 4 bases to trimming and J lost 3 bases, with 9 bases between them. Here the CDR3 reads CASSSGLEETQYF. DNA of the CDR3: TGTGCCAGCAGCTCCGGGCTCGAAGAGACCCAGTACTTC.

This chain joins TRBV27 and TRBJ1-2; D ambiguous. Deletions cut 0 bases from V and 4 bases from J, with 15 bases between. The germline V gene encodes CDR1 MNHEY and CDR2 SMNVEV (reference sequence). CDR3 size: 16 residues. The CDR3 nucleotides are TGTGCCAGCAGTTTATCGATCCGGGGAGCTTTCTATGGCTACACCTTC. Encoded protein: CASSLSIRGAFYGYTF.

V gene TRBV11-2 combines with J gene TRBJ2-1; D may match TRBD1 or TRBD2 (5 bases each). Trimming cost V 0 bases and J 6 bases, with 12 bases left between them. This CDR3 has 15 amino acids. CDR1 is SGHAT, CDR2 FQNNGV, per germline. DNA for the CDR3: TGTGCCAGCAGCTTAGATTTGGGACCAGGCAATGAGCAGTTCTTC. It codes for CASSLDLGPGNEQFF.

V and J are TRBV4-2 and TRBJ1-6; D is ambiguous. V shed 2 bases and J shed 10 bases, with 15 bases lying between them. The CDR3 has 15 amino acids. Germline CDR1 is LGHNA and CDR2 is YNFKEQ. CDR3 DNA sequence: TGTGCCAGCAGCCAACCCGACGATACCTTCTCACCCCTCCACTTT. Translation gives CASSQPDDTFSPLHF.

The gene calls are TRBV28 and TRBJ1-5, with no clear D. Trimming removed 7 bases at V and 0 bases at J, with 10 bases between. Germline V gene sequence: CDR1 MDHEN, CDR2 SYDVKM. The CDR3 runs to 14 residues. The CDR3 nucleotides are TGTGCCAGCAACCCAGGAGATAGCAATCAGCCCCAGCATTTT. Translated: CASNPGDSNQPQHF.

This sequence joins TRBV6-1 and TRBJ2-1; D may be TRBD2 (5 bases). CDR1 is MNHNS, CDR2 SASEGT, per germline. This CDR3 contains 13 residues. The V and J ends lost 8 bases and 2 bases respectively, with 10 bases between them. The chain's CDR3 is CASARGTYNEQFF. CDR3 in DNA: TGTGCCAGCGCCCGGGGAACCTACAATGAGCAGTTCTTC.

The chain links TRBV19 to TRBJ1-1; the D is unclear. CDR1 and CDR2 (germline): LNHDA, SQIVND (reference sequence). The germline V and J ends were trimmed by 2 bases and 0 bases, with 7 bases remaining between them. The CDR3 spans 14 residues. CDR3 DNA: TGTGCCAGTAGTATACAGCTGATGAACACTGAAGCTTTCTTT. Amino acids: CASSIQLMNTEAFF.